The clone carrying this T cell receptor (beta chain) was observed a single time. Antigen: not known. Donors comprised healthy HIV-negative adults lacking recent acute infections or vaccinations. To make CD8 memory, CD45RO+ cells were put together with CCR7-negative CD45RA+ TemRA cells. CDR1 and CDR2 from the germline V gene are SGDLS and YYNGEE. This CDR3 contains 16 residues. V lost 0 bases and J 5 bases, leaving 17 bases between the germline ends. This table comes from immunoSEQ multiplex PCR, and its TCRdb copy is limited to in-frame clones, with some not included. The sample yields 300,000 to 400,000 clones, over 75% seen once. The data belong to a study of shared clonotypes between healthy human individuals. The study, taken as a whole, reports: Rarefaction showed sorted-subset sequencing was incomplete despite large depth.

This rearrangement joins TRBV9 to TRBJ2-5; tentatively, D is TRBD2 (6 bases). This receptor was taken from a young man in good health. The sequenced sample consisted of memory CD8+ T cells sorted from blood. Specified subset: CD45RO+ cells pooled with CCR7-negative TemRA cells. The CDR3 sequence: CASSVVPFRDFETQYF. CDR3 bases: TGTGCCAGCAGCGTAGTCCCTTTCAGGGACTTCGAGACCCAGTACTTC. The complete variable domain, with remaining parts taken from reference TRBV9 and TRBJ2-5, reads DSGVTQTPKHLITATGQRVTLRCSPRSGDLSVYWYQQSLDQGLQFLIQYYNGEERAKGNILERFSAQQFPDLHSELNLSSLELGDSALYFCASSVVPFRDFETQYFGPGTRLLVL.